A selection of T cell receptor beta chains follows, all from one sample in a study of cytomegalovirus exposure and HLA in healthy donors. The protocol was immunoSEQ multiplex PCR, while the TCRdb copy is restricted to in-frame clones and leaves out a portion. The repertoire has around 75,000 clones, more than 75% of them found once; the top ten carry approximately 3.7%. Sequencing was done on a sample of PBMCs. These receptors originate from a man in his forties in good health and CMV-seronegative. Both conserved end residues are part of each CDR3. D genes are given only for firm matches. Only some rows state a clone size, as once, few, many or a class for expanded clones.

V gene	J gene	clone size	D gene	CDR3 protein	CDR3 DNA
TRBV7-8	TRBJ2-3	few	TRBD2	CASSLAQGSGGVQYF	TGTGCCAGCAGCTTAGCGCAGGGTAGCGGGGGGGTGCAGTATTTT
TRBV4-2	TRBJ1-4	NA	TRBD1	CASSQDFEAGTGEEKLFF	TGTGCCAGCAGCCAAGATTTCGAAGCCGGGACAGGGGAGGAAAAACTGTTTTTT
TRBV7-9	TRBJ2-5	NA	NA	CASSFPQGGPGETQYF	TGTGCCAGCAGCTTTCCACAAGGGGGACCGGGCGAGACCCAGTACTTC
TRBV18	TRBJ1-2	NA	TRBD1	CASSEQNRGLHGYTF	TGTGCCAGCTCAGAACAAAACAGGGGACTCCATGGCTACACCTTC
TRBV4-1	TRBJ1-3	NA	TRBD1	CASSRQGLTISGNTIYF	TGCGCCAGCAGCCGACAGGGGCTGACCATTTCTGGAAACACCATATATTTT
TRBV11-2	TRBJ2-5	NA	NA	CASSLQARLPQETQYF	TGTGCCAGCAGCTTACAAGCGAGACTACCTCAAGAGACCCAGTACTTC
TRBV6-1	TRBJ1-5	NA	NA	CATLEVLNQPQHF	TGTGCCACCCTCGAGGTCTTGAATCAGCCCCAGCATTTT
TRBV5-1	TRBJ2-3	NA	NA	CASSLGEGTDTQYF	TGCGCCAGCAGCTTGGGGGAGGGCACAGATACGCAGTATTTT
TRBV2	TRBJ2-7	NA	TRBD1	CASKGTGYSTSYEQYF	TGTGCTAGCAAGGGGACAGGATACAGTACCTCCTACGAGCAGTACTTC
TRBV6-6	TRBJ1-2	NA	NA	CASSYSRGLRGYTF	TGTGCCAGCAGTTACTCAAGGGGTTTACGTGGCTACACCTTC
TRBV7-8	TRBJ1-5	once	TRBD1	CASSLRTGGPWQPQHF	TGTGCCAGCAGCTTAAGGACAGGGGGCCCCTGGCAGCCCCAGCATTTT
TRBV11-2	TRBJ1-2	NA	NA	CASSPGQDYGYTF	TGTGCCAGCAGCCCAGGGCAGGACTACGGCTACACCTTC
TRBV5-6	TRBJ2-6	few	NA	CASSNGLPRANVLTF	TGTGCCAGCAGCAACGGTCTACCTAGGGCCAACGTCCTGACTTTC
TRBV6-6	TRBJ1-5	NA	NA	CASSSNSYSNQPQHF	TGTGCCAGCAGTTCCAACAGCTATAGCAATCAGCCCCAGCATTTT
TRBV30	TRBJ1-1	once	NA	CAWRGVGTEAFF	TGTGCCTGGAGGGGAGTAGGCACTGAAGCTTTCTTT
TRBV25-1	TRBJ2-3	NA	NA	CASSAVPPDTQYF	TGTGCCAGCAGTGCTGTCCCCCCAGATACGCAGTATTTT
TRBV6-1	TRBJ2-7	NA	TRBD2	CASSGRLAGGSPYLYEQYF	TGTGCCAGCAGTGGAAGACTAGCGGGGGGCTCTCCCTACCTCTACGAGCAGTACTTC
TRBV7-9	TRBJ1-6	NA	NA	CASSLAPRRYNSPLHF	TGTGCCAGCAGCTTAGCCCCAAGGAGATATAATTCACCCCTCCACTTT
TRBV5-1	TRBJ1-1	NA	NA	CASSPTVAGTEAFF	TGCGCCAGCAGCCCCACCGTGGCAGGCACTGAAGCTTTCTTT
TRBV19	TRBJ1-6	NA	NA	CASSLLRLSGGRGTINSPLHF	TGTGCCAGTAGCCTGCTTAGACTGAGCGGAGGGCGGGGGACTATCAATTCACCCCTCCACTTT
TRBV19	TRBJ2-2	NA	NA	CASSIPGNTGELFF	TGTGCCAGTAGTATTCCCGGGAACACCGGGGAGCTGTTTTTT
TRBV7-2	TRBJ2-1	NA	NA	CASSLNGGGNEQFF	TGTGCCAGCAGCTTGAACGGGGGAGGAAATGAGCAGTTCTTC
TRBV6-5	TRBJ1-5	NA	NA	CASSAQQDSAQPQHF	TGTGCCAGCAGTGCTCAGCAGGATTCGGCTCAGCCCCAGCATTTT
TRBV28	TRBJ1-4	NA	TRBD1	CASRSQGAGNEKLFF	TGTGCCAGCAGGTCCCAGGGGGCGGGTAATGAAAAACTGTTTTTT
TRBV6-4	TRBJ2-1	NA	TRBD2	CASSDSLAAYNEQFF	TGTGCCAGCAGTGACTCGCTAGCGGCGTACAATGAGCAGTTCTTC
TRBV18	TRBJ1-1	few	NA	CASSPPAGNTEAFF	TGTGCCAGCTCACCACCCGCGGGGAACACTGAAGCTTTCTTT
TRBV19	TRBJ2-7	NA	TRBD2	CASSKAGGSYEQYF	TGTGCCAGTAGCAAGGCGGGGGGCTCCTACGAGCAGTACTTC
TRBV2	TRBJ1-2	NA	TRBD1	CASSASGQGYGYTF	TGTGCCAGCAGCGCCTCGGGACAGGGCTACGGCTACACCTTC
TRBV5-4	TRBJ2-7	NA	TRBD1	CASSSRQGQVRDEQYF	TGTGCCAGCAGCTCACGACAGGGCCAGGTCAGGGACGAGCAGTACTTC
TRBV30	TRBJ1-5	NA	NA	CAWSEMGASNQPQHF	TGTGCCTGGAGTGAAATGGGGGCTAGCAATCAGCCCCAGCATTTT
TRBV11-3	TRBJ2-2	NA	TRBD1	CASSLEDRTGELFF	TGTGCCAGCAGCTTGGAGGACAGGACCGGGGAGCTGTTTTTT
TRBV6-5	TRBJ1-2	once	TRBD1	CASTRQGEFYGYTF	TGTGCCAGCACCCGACAGGGAGAGTTCTATGGCTACACCTTC
TRBV11-2	TRBJ1-4	NA	NA	CASSSSIEKLFF	TGTGCCAGCAGCTCGTCTATTGAAAAACTGTTTTTT
TRBV5-1	TRBJ1-1	NA	NA	CASSLSGPTEAFF	TGCGCCAGCAGCTTGAGCGGGCCGACTGAAGCTTTCTTT
TRBV6-5	TRBJ1-2	NA	NA	CVSSYNRGTYGGYTF	TGTGTCAGCAGTTACAACCGGGGTACCTATGGTGGCTACACCTTC
TRBV18	TRBJ1-1	few	NA	CASSPIQAEAFF	TGTGCCAGCTCACCAATTCAGGCTGAAGCTTTCTTT
TRBV6-4	TRBJ2-1	NA	NA	CASSDPTRVGVNEQFF	TGTGCCAGCAGTGACCCCACCCGGGTAGGGGTCAATGAGCAGTTCTTC
TRBV18	TRBJ1-1	NA	TRBD1	CASSPGTGEPWNPEAFF	TGTGCCAGCTCACCGGGAACAGGGGAGCCATGGAACCCTGAAGCTTTCTTT
TRBV9	TRBJ2-7	NA	TRBD2	CASSVGGTSGGATSYEQYF	TGTGCCAGCAGCGTAGGGGGGACTAGCGGGGGGGCTACCTCCTACGAGCAGTACTTC
TRBV28	TRBJ2-5	NA	TRBD1	CASSFGTGEMETQYF	TGTGCCAGCAGCTTTGGGACAGGGGAGATGGAGACCCAGTACTTC
TRBV25-1	TRBJ1-5	NA	NA	CASSSEGTQPQHF	TGTGCCAGCAGTTCAGAGGGAACGCAGCCCCAGCATTTT
TRBV6-5	TRBJ1-5	NA	NA	CASRQGRQPQHF	TGTGCCAGCAGACAGGGACGACAGCCCCAGCATTTT
TRBV9	TRBJ2-3	few	NA	CASSAQGMDTQYF	TGTGCCAGCAGCGCACAGGGTATGGATACGCAGTATTTT
TRBV6-6	TRBJ1-1	NA	NA	CASSYGTGHTEAFF	TGTGCCAGCAGTTATGGTACAGGACACACTGAAGCTTTCTTT
TRBV10-1	TRBJ2-1	NA	TRBD2	CASGGTSGVNEQFF	TGCGCCAGCGGAGGGACTAGCGGGGTCAATGAGCAGTTCTTC